These T cell receptor beta chains were read from a single sample in a study of T cells after yellow fever vaccination. One entry per CDR3 protein, called by TCRdb with MiXCR from the 5' RACE reads. The sample has hundreds of thousands of distinct CDR3 sequences, 9.5% to 15% seen once. The source was CD4+ T cells sorted from PBMCs, collected 15 days after the yellow fever booster vaccination. These receptors were taken from a man between 18 and 29 years old who received the YFV17D yellow fever vaccine. Each CDR3 is given with its conserved first and last residue. The D gene is left open where the match is weak. Clone size is shown for a subset of rows, as once, few, many or a class of expanded clone.

.,TRBJ2-7,TRBD2,TRBV25-1,CASSLAGDEQYF,TGTGCCAGCAGTCTTGCGGGGGACGAGCAGTACTTC
few,TRBJ2-1,TRBD2,TRBV7-9,CASSTMGLAGEKFF,TGTGCCAGCAGCACGATGGGACTAGCGGGGGAAAAGTTCTTC
few,TRBJ2-6,.,TRBV24-1,CATSGDSSGANVLTF,TGTGCCACCAGTGGTGACAGTTCTGGGGCCAACGTCCTGACTTTC
medium-sized,TRBJ2-1,.,TRBV3-1,CASSQDWRSYNEQFF,TGTGCCAGCAGCCAAGATTGGCGCTCCTACAATGAGCAGTTCTTC
few,TRBJ1-2,.,TRBV30,CAWSSPRGIRSNYGYTF,TGTGCCTGGAGTTCCCCGAGGGGGATTCGGTCTAACTATGGCTACACCTTC
.,TRBJ2-1,.,TRBV5-5,CASSLAQPYNEQFF,TGTGCCAGCAGCTTAGCACAGCCCTACAATGAGCAGTTCTTC
few,TRBJ2-1,.,TRBV5-1,CASSSQELRGEQFF,TGCGCCAGCAGCTCCCAGGAACTAAGGGGTGAGCAGTTCTTC
.,TRBJ2-5,.,TRBV9,CASSVGGGATQTQYF,TGTGCCAGCAGCGTAGGAGGGGGGGCTACTCAGACCCAGTACTTC
.,TRBJ2-5,TRBD2,TRBV20-1,CSARDIESGETQHF,TGCAGTGCTAGAGATATTGAGAGCGGGGAGACCCAGCACTTC
many,TRBJ2-3,.,TRBV7-2,CASSLYLDTQYF,TGTGCCAGCAGCTTATACTTAGATACGCAGTATTTT
.,TRBJ2-7,TRBD1,TRBV30,CAWSVQDRVYEQYF,TGTGCCTGGAGTGTTCAGGACAGGGTCTACGAGCAGTACTTC
few,TRBJ1-1,TRBD1,TRBV7-8,CASSLIAGGTIMNTEAFF,TGTGCCAGCAGCTTAATAGCAGGGGGTACTATCATGAACACTGAAGCTTTCTTT
.,TRBJ1-6,.,TRBV7-2,CASSSSPLTTDNSPLHF,TGTGCCAGCAGCTCCTCCCCCCTTACCACAGATAATTCACCCCTCCACTTT
few,TRBJ2-3,.,TRBV5-1,CASSLAIGSDTQYF,TGCGCCAGCAGCCTCGCGATAGGATCCGATACGCAGTATTTT
.,TRBJ2-5,.,TRBV6-2/TRBV6-3,CASSWTEGETQYF,TGTGCCAGCAGTTGGACAGAGGGAGAGACCCAGTACTTC
few,TRBJ2-2,TRBD2,TRBV5-1,CASRQAGSNTGELFF,TGCGCCAGCAGACAAGCGGGGAGTAACACCGGGGAGCTGTTTTTT
many,TRBJ1-5,TRBD1,TRBV4-2,CASSQWPGDSNSNQPQHF,TGTGCCAGCAGCCAATGGCCGGGGGACAGTAATAGCAATCAGCCCCAGCATTTT
few,TRBJ2-1,.,TRBV20-1,CSARGARREQFF,TGCAGTGCTCGGGGGGCCCGTCGGGAGCAGTTCTTC
few,TRBJ2-5,.,TRBV6-2/TRBV6-3,CASSYPAGLETQYF,TGTGCCAGCAGTTACCCCGCGGGCCTAGAGACCCAGTACTTC
few,TRBJ2-7,.,TRBV7-8,CASQGWVPPYEQYF,TGTGCCAGCCAAGGCTGGGTCCCCCCCTACGAGCAGTACTTC
few,TRBJ2-7,.,TRBV7-9,CASSLLGGSYEQYF,TGTGCCAGCAGCTTATTGGGGGGCTCCTACGAGCAGTACTTC
few,TRBJ1-5,.,TRBV2,CASRDSGNQPQHF,TGTGCCAGCCGGGACTCAGGTAATCAGCCCCAGCATTTT
.,TRBJ1-2,TRBD1,TRBV4-1,CASSQGTGVYGYTF,TGCGCCAGCAGCCAAGGGACAGGGGTGTATGGCTACACCTTC
.,TRBJ2-3,TRBD2,TRBV20-1,CSAILAGGPRTDTQYF,TGCAGTGCTATACTAGCGGGGGGGCCCCGCACAGATACGCAGTATTTT
few,TRBJ1-4,.,TRBV6-6,CATRRGRESATNEKLFF,TGTGCCACCAGGCGGGGCAGGGAATCTGCAACTAATGAAAAACTGTTTTTT
.,TRBJ2-2,TRBD1,TRBV2,CASRTDRAHGELFF,TGTGCCAGCAGAACCGACAGGGCCCACGGGGAGCTGTTTTTT
few,TRBJ2-3,.,TRBV6-2/TRBV6-3,CASTRDNTDTQYF,TGTGCCTCGACCCGGGACAACACAGATACGCAGTATTTT
.,TRBJ2-2,.,TRBV11-2,CASSLVDRVLTGELFF,TGTGCCAGCAGCTTAGTGGATAGGGTTTTAACCGGGGAGCTGTTTTTT
few,TRBJ1-1,.,TRBV20-1,CSALPSITEAFF,TGCAGTGCGCTGCCGAGTATCACTGAAGCTTTCTTT
.,TRBJ1-4,.,TRBV7-8,CASSLARVPTATNEKLFF,TGTGCCAGCAGCTTAGCGCGGGTCCCCACGGCAACTAATGAAAAACTGTTTTTT
many,TRBJ1-5,TRBD1,TRBV15,CATSARRDSNNQPQHF,TGTGCCACCAGCGCCAGAAGGGACAGCAACAATCAGCCCCAGCATTTT
.,TRBJ2-1,TRBD2,TRBV7-3,CASSSGTSVNEQFF,TGTGCCAGCAGTTCGGGGACTAGCGTGAATGAGCAGTTCTTC
many,TRBJ1-1,.,TRBV20-1,CSARGDMNTEAFF,TGCAGTGCTAGGGGGGACATGAACACTGAAGCTTTCTTT
once,TRBJ1-5,.,TRBV12-3/TRBV12-4,CASRTGLIGNQPQHF,TGTGCCAGCAGAACAGGGCTTATAGGCAATCAGCCCCAGCATTTT
few,TRBJ2-5,.,TRBV7-9,CASSPMTGREETQYF,TGTGCCAGCAGCCCAATGACAGGGAGGGAAGAGACCCAGTACTTC
few,TRBJ2-1,.,TRBV7-2,CAGTRAGSVPYNEQFF,TGTGCCGGGACCCGTGCGGGCAGCGTTCCCTACAATGAGCAGTTCTTC
few,TRBJ1-6,.,TRBV7-9,CASSPRGGNSPLHF,TGTGCCAGCAGCCCCCGAGGCGGTAATTCACCCCTCCACTTT
many,TRBJ1-1,.,TRBV5-4,CASSLYKGPNTEAFF,TGTGCCAGCAGCTTGTATAAGGGGCCGAACACTGAAGCTTTCTTT
few,TRBJ2-5,TRBD1,TRBV5-1,CASSGQGTYQETQYF,TGCGCCAGCAGTGGACAGGGGACTTACCAAGAGACCCAGTACTTC
once,TRBJ1-5,.,TRBV20-1,CSELDSLQPQHF,TGCAGTGAACTTGACAGTTTACAGCCCCAGCATTTT
many,TRBJ2-3,TRBD2,TRBV9,CASTRTTSGGSTDTQYF,TGTGCCAGCACCCGAACGACTAGCGGGGGGAGCACAGATACGCAGTATTTT
.,TRBJ2-2,.,TRBV9,CASSKFTGELFF,TGTGCCAGCAGCAAATTCACCGGGGAGCTGTTTTTT
.,TRBJ2-2,TRBD1,TRBV10-3,CAITDRGGGELFF,TGTGCCATCACCGACAGGGGCGGCGGGGAGCTGTTTTTT
few,TRBJ1-1,.,TRBV4-2,CASSHQTRDAGLAFF,TGTGCCAGCAGCCATCAGACCCGGGACGCGGGTCTGGCTTTCTTT
.,TRBJ2-2,.,TRBV7-2,CASTSETETGELFF,TGTGCCAGCACCAGTGAGACGGAAACCGGGGAGCTGTTTTTT
.,TRBJ1-2,TRBD1,TRBV6-6,CASSYPGQGNYGYTF,TGTGCCAGCAGTTACCCGGGACAGGGCAACTATGGCTACACCTTC
.,TRBJ1-2,.,TRBV20-1,CSARNRDTNYGYTF,TGCAGTGCTAGGAACAGGGATACTAACTATGGCTACACCTTC
few,TRBJ1-5,.,TRBV20-1,CSAAQIVGGNQPQHF,TGCAGTGCCGCCCAGATAGTGGGGGGGAACCAGCCCCAGCATTTT
few,TRBJ2-2,.,TRBV12-3/TRBV12-4,CASAGTGGGNTGELFF,TGTGCCAGCGCCGGGACCGGGGGCGGAAACACCGGGGAGCTGTTTTTT
few,TRBJ1-5,.,TRBV28,CAGRRGFSQPQHF,TGTGCCGGAAGACGGGGGTTTAGTCAGCCCCAGCATTTT
many,TRBJ2-3,.,TRBV4-2,CASSQRGGYRTDTQYF,TGTGCCAGCAGCCAAAGAGGCGGGTACCGCACAGATACGCAGTATTTT
.,TRBJ2-7,TRBD2,TRBV5-6,CASSLGSGGGFSEQYF,TGTGCCAGCAGCTTGGGTTCTGGCGGGGGGTTTAGCGAGCAGTACTTC